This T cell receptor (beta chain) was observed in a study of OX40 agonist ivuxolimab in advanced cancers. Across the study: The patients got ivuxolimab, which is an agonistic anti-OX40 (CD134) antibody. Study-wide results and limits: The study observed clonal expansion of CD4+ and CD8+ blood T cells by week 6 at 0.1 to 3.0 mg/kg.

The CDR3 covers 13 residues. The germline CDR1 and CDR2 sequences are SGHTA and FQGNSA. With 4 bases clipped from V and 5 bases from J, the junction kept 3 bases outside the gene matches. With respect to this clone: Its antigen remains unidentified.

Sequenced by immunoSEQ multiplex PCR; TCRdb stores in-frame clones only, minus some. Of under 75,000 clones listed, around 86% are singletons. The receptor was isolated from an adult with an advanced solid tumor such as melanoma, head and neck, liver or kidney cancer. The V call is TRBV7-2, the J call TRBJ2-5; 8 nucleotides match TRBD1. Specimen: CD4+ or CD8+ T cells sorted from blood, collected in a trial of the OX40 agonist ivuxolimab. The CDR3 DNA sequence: TGTGCCAGCAGCTCGGGACAGGTGGAGACCCAGTACTTC. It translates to CASSSGQVETQYF.